Below, one T cell receptor (beta chain) is given with its context. The data derive from a study of PD-1 blockade in mismatch repair-deficient tumors. Some clones are missing from TCRdb's copy, which holds only in-frame ones; the method was immunoSEQ multiplex PCR. The table includes about 110,000 clones, about 74% detected once. The V gene's germline CDR1 is SGHDT and CDR2 YYEEEE. After removal of 0 bases from V and 1 base from J, the junction contained 4 bases not matched to a gene. The CDR3 is made up of 16 amino acids. All patients were mismatch repair deficient, assessed by either PCR or immunohistochemistry.

The material was peripheral blood, obtained 60 weeks after starting pembrolizumab. The chain recombines TRBV5-6 with TRBJ2-5, with 9 nucleotides matching TRBD1. This TCR derives from an adult with mismatch repair-deficient cancer. The CDR3 protein is CASSLALTGGQETQYF. The CDR3 DNA follows: TGTGCCAGCAGCTTGGCCTTGACAGGGGGCCAAGAGACCCAGTACTTC. The full variable domain, its missing parts supplied by reference TRBV5-6 and TRBJ2-5, is DAGVTQSPTHLIKTRGQQVTLRCSPKSGHDTVSWYQQALGQGPQFIFQYYEEEERQRGNFPDRFSGHQFPNYSSELNVNALLLGDSALYLCASSLALTGGQETQYFGPGTRLLVL.